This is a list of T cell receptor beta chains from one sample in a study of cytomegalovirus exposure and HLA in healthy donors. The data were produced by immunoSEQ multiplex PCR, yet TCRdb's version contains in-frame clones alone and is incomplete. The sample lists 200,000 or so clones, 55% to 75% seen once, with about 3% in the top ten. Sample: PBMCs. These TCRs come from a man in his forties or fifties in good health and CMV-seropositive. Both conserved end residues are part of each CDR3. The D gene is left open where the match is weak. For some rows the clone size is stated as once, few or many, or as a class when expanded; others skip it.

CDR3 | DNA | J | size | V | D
CASSQSGGAVGELFF | TGTGCCAGCAGCCAAAGCGGGGGGGCCGTCGGGGAGCTGTTTTTT | TRBJ2-2 | - | TRBV4-2 | TRBD2
CASSGSSGPQYF | TGTGCCAGCAGTGGATCGTCAGGGCCCCAGTACTTC | TRBJ2-5 | once | TRBV25-1 | -
CASSRPGGAEDTQYF | TGTGCCAGCAGCCGGCCGGGGGGGGCGGAAGATACGCAGTATTTT | TRBJ2-3 | few | TRBV28 | TRBD2
CASSLARGINTEAFF | TGTGCCAGCTCACTCGCCAGGGGGATAAACACTGAAGCTTTCTTT | TRBJ1-1 | - | TRBV18 | TRBD1
CASSPQKGADYGYTF | TGTGCCAGCTCACCACAGAAGGGGGCGGACTATGGCTACACCTTC | TRBJ1-2 | - | TRBV18 | TRBD1
CASSEGGHNLTDTQYF | TGCGCCAGCAGTGAAGGGGGACACAACTTAACAGATACGCAGTATTTT | TRBJ2-3 | - | TRBV10-1 | -
CASSLALQGRGADTQYF | TGCGCCAGCAGCTTGGCCCTACAGGGAAGGGGAGCAGATACGCAGTATTTT | TRBJ2-3 | - | TRBV5-1 | -
CASSSSQGANEQYF | TGTGCCAGCAGCTCGAGCCAGGGGGCTAACGAGCAGTACTTC | TRBJ2-7 | - | TRBV11-2 | TRBD1
CASSSGQGRAQEQYF | TGTGCCAGCAGCTCGGGACAGGGGAGAGCTCAGGAGCAGTACTTC | TRBJ2-7 | - | TRBV7-9 | TRBD1
CASSVDVGRETQYF | TGTGCCAGCAGCGTAGATGTAGGCAGGGAGACCCAGTACTTC | TRBJ2-5 | - | TRBV9 | -
CASSLDRGGLREQYF | TGTGCCAGCAGCTTAGATCGGGGGGGCCTCCGCGAGCAGTACTTC | TRBJ2-7 | few | TRBV7-9 | TRBD2
CASSLVLAGGVNEQFF | TGCGCCAGCAGCTTGGTACTAGCGGGGGGTGTCAATGAGCAGTTCTTC | TRBJ2-1 | - | TRBV5-1 | TRBD2
CASSLGQPMNTEAFF | TGTGCCAGCAGCTTGGGACAGCCCATGAACACTGAAGCTTTCTTT | TRBJ1-1 | - | TRBV5-5 | -
CASSLPRTEWASYEQYF | TGTGCCAGCAGCTTACCCCGGACAGAGTGGGCCTCCTACGAGCAGTACTTC | TRBJ2-7 | few | TRBV7-9 | -
CASSLDRGPEGEQFF | TGTGCCAGCAGCTTGGACAGGGGCCCGGAGGGAGAGCAGTTCTTC | TRBJ2-1 | few | TRBV5-4 | -
CASSIERAGSYNEQFF | TGTGCCAGTAGTATAGAGCGAGCGGGGTCCTACAATGAGCAGTTCTTC | TRBJ2-1 | - | TRBV19 | TRBD2
CASRGPYEQYF | TGTGCCAGCAGGGGCCCCTACGAGCAGTACTTC | TRBJ2-7 | few | TRBV27 | -
CASTPAGGEIYTF | TGTGCCAGCACCCCGGCTGGGGGCGAAATCTACACCTTC | TRBJ1-2 | - | TRBV5-4 | -
CASSRLGTSVETQYF | TGTGCCAGCAGCCGCCTCGGGACTAGCGTAGAGACCCAGTACTTC | TRBJ2-5 | - | TRBV14 | TRBD2
CASRDLRDEQFF | TGTGCCAGTAGAGATTTGCGGGATGAGCAGTTCTTC | TRBJ2-1 | - | TRBV19 | -
CASSFWDRGPYGYTF | TGTGCCAGCAGCTTTTGGGACAGGGGACCCTATGGCTACACCTTC | TRBJ1-2 | few | TRBV5-6 | TRBD1
CASQGIDSPLHF | TGTGCCAGCCAGGGAATTGATTCACCCCTCCACTTT | TRBJ1-6 | - | TRBV2 | -
CSVDGGDRGHTEAFF | TGCAGCGTTGATGGGGGAGACAGGGGGCACACTGAAGCTTTCTTT | TRBJ1-1 | - | TRBV29-1 | TRBD1
CASSLAQGGHQETQYF | TGTGCCAGCAGCTTAGCGCAAGGAGGCCACCAAGAGACCCAGTACTTC | TRBJ2-5 | - | TRBV7-9 | -
CASSYQAGAPRQPQHF | TGTGCCAGCAGTTACCAGGCAGGGGCGCCTCGGCAGCCCCAGCATTTT | TRBJ1-5 | - | TRBV6-6 | -
CASSFPQRGYTF | TGTGCCAGCAGCTTCCCACAGCGGGGCTACACCTTC | TRBJ1-2 | - | TRBV7-9 | -
CASSGTGGRWQYF | TGTGCCAGCAGTGGGACAGGGGGCCGGTGGCAGTACTTC | TRBJ2-7 | few | TRBV6-1 | TRBD1
CASSPRDRAYEQYF | TGCGCCAGCAGTCCCCGGGACAGAGCCTACGAGCAGTACTTC | TRBJ2-7 | - | TRBV10-1 | TRBD1
CASSLEFRSSYNEQFF | TGTGCCAGCAGCTTAGAGTTTCGGAGCTCCTACAATGAGCAGTTCTTC | TRBJ2-1 | - | TRBV7-2 | -
CASSWTSGGYYEQYF | TGTGCCAGCAGCTGGACTAGCGGGGGCTACTACGAGCAGTACTTC | TRBJ2-7 | - | TRBV13 | TRBD2
CASSWRGGNQPQHF | TGTGCCAGCAGTTGGAGGGGAGGGAATCAGCCCCAGCATTTT | TRBJ1-5 | - | TRBV27 | -
CASSYSYRGTGELFF | TGTGCCAGCAGCTATTCCTACCGAGGTACCGGGGAGCTGTTTTTT | TRBJ2-2 | few | TRBV11-3 | -
CASSRPGQNYGYTF | TGCGCCAGCAGCCGCCCCGGACAGAACTATGGCTACACCTTC | TRBJ1-2 | - | TRBV4-1 | -
CASSLEGTSPIYEQYF | TGTGCCAGCAGTTTAGAGGGAACGAGCCCCATCTACGAGCAGTACTTC | TRBJ2-7 | - | TRBV27 | -
CASSPVTGSPREAFF | TGCGCCAGCAGCCCAGTGACGGGGTCCCCAAGGGAAGCTTTCTTT | TRBJ1-1 | - | TRBV4-1 | -
CASSTGTAGSNQPQHF | TGTGCCAGTAGTACGGGGACAGCTGGAAGCAATCAGCCCCAGCATTTT | TRBJ1-5 | - | TRBV19 | TRBD1
CASSHPGTGGEETQYF | TGTGCCAGCAGCCATCCCGGGACAGGGGGCGAAGAGACCCAGTACTTC | TRBJ2-5 | - | TRBV7-8 | TRBD1
CASSLARNTGELFF | TGCGCCAGCAGCTTGGCCAGGAACACCGGGGAGCTGTTTTTT | TRBJ2-2 | - | TRBV5-1 | -
CASSFWGGNTGELFF | TGTGCCAGCAGCTTTTGGGGAGGGAACACCGGGGAGCTGTTTTTT | TRBJ2-2 | - | TRBV5-6 | -
CASSPQSSSTDTQYF | TGTGCCAGCAGCCCCCAGAGTAGCTCCACAGATACGCAGTATTTT | TRBJ2-3 | few | TRBV7-2 | -
CASRRGNEAGELFF | TGTGCCAGCAGGCGAGGGAATGAGGCCGGGGAGCTGTTTTTT | TRBJ2-2 | - | TRBV28 | -
CASSLAPRPYNEQFF | TGTGCCAGCAGCTTAGCCCCCAGGCCTTACAATGAGCAGTTCTTC | TRBJ2-1 | - | TRBV13 | -
CASRLFDRGSTDTQYF | TGTGCAAGTCGCTTATTTGACAGGGGGAGCACAGATACGCAGTATTTT | TRBJ2-3 | - | TRBV12-2 | -
CASFRGGSYNSPLHF | TGTGCCAGCTTTAGGGGGGGCTCCTATAATTCACCCCTCCACTTT | TRBJ1-6 | - | TRBV28 | -
CASSSDRGRTGYEQYF | TGTGCCAGCAGTTCTGACAGGGGAAGAACGGGCTACGAGCAGTACTTC | TRBJ2-7 | - | TRBV2 | TRBD1
CASSLVSQHGNTIYF | TGCGCCAGCAGCTTGGTTAGCCAGCATGGAAACACCATATATTTT | TRBJ1-3 | - | TRBV5-1 | -
CASSQGAGAGANTGELFF | TGCGCCAGCAGCCAAGGAGCGGGGGCGGGGGCGAACACCGGGGAGCTGTTTTTT | TRBJ2-2 | few | TRBV4-3 | TRBD2
CASSVGAGGGETQYF | TGTGCCAGCAGCGTAGGGGCAGGGGGAGGAGAGACCCAGTACTTC | TRBJ2-5 | few | TRBV9 | -
CASSGGREGAHYEQYF | TGTGCCAGCAGCGGAGGCCGGGAGGGGGCGCATTACGAGCAGTACTTC | TRBJ2-7 | - | TRBV9 | -
CASSEYGSNQPQHF | TGTGCCAGCAGTGAATACGGTAGCAATCAGCCCCAGCATTTT | TRBJ1-5 | - | TRBV6-5 | -
CASSPPGQANYGYTF | TGCGCCAGCAGCCCCCCGGGACAGGCGAACTATGGCTACACCTTC | TRBJ1-2 | - | TRBV5-1 | TRBD1
CASRPGTGAGELFF | TGTGCCAGCAGGCCCGGTACAGGGGCCGGGGAGCTGTTTTTT | TRBJ2-2 | - | TRBV6-1 | TRBD1
CASSQEGAGISRGYTF | TGCGCCAGCAGCCAAGAGGGGGCAGGAATCTCAAGGGGCTACACCTTC | TRBJ1-2 | - | TRBV4-1 | -
CASRMYRDRESPLHF | TGTGCCAGCAGGATGTACCGGGACAGGGAATCACCCCTCCACTTT | TRBJ1-6 | few | TRBV6-1 | TRBD1
CASSLDRDQPQHF | TGTGCCAGCAGCTTGGACAGGGACCAGCCCCAGCATTTT | TRBJ1-5 | - | TRBV5-4 | -